These 18 T cell receptor beta chains share one sample of origin, sequenced in a study of T cell clonotyping in hematopoietic cell transplantation. The table came from immunoSEQ multiplex PCR; TCRdb's copy has only in-frame clones and leaves some out. Among thousands of clones, roughly 91% were seen once, and the ten largest hold roughly 3.9%. The starting material was peripheral blood mononuclear cells, obtained at the time of graft-versus-host disease after allogeneic stem cell transplant. These receptors were collected from a male patient between 60 and 69 years old who had an allogeneic stem cell transplant from a related donor, so the T cells may come from the graft donor. Some clones in this sample may be carry-over from other donors' samples.

Here the CDR3 reads CSATPSYEQYF. The CDR3 DNA follows: TGCAGTGCTACTCCAAGCTACGAGCAGTACTTC. The rearrangement uses TRBV20-1 and TRBJ2-7; no definite D call. From germline, CDR1 is DFQATT and CDR2 SNEGSKA (reference sequence). The ends were cut back, 4 bases at V and 3 bases at J, with 7 bases in the middle. The CDR3 has 11 amino acids.

The chain links TRBV5-8 to TRBJ1-2; TRBD1 is a possible D gene (5 bases). This CDR3 comprises 14 residues. Trimming left V 1 base short and J 2 bases short, with 9 bases between. CDR1 SGHTS and CDR2 YDEGEE come from the germline V gene. CDR3 bases: TGTGCCAGCAGCTTGTGGGACCGGAACTATGGCTACACCTTC. Amino acid sequence: CASSLWDRNYGYTF.

This clone has a single count. The chain has TRBV2 and TRBJ1-5; maybe TRBD1 (5 bases). In germline, CDR1 is SNHLY, CDR2 FYNNEI. The CDR3 is 13 residues long. Trimming took off 3 bases at V and 6 bases at J, with 9 bases between the two ends. The chain's CDR3 is CASSEQGGQPQHF. Written as DNA, the CDR3 is TGTGCCAGCAGTGAGCAGGGAGGTCAGCCCCAGCATTTT.

The chain uses TRBV27 and TRBJ2-7, with unresolved D. Germline V gene lookup returns CDR1 MNHEY and CDR2 SMNVEV (reference sequence). V lost 6 bases to trimming and J lost 0 bases, with 9 bases between them. CDR3 size: 13 residues. The CDR3 reads CASSLGHSYEQYF. In DNA, the CDR3 is TGTGCCAGCAGCTTAGGGCACTCCTACGAGCAGTACTTC.

The chain recombines TRBV25-1 with TRBJ2-3; 7 bases line up with TRBD1. V dropped 4 bases and J dropped 6; count of bases not matched to a gene: 4. The CDR3 contains 13 residues. Per the germline V gene, CDR1 is MGHDK and CDR2 is SYGVNS. CDR3 DNA: TGTGCCAGCAGTGGGCAGGGGGTGGATACGCAGTATTTT. This gives the protein CASSGQGVDTQYF.

The chain is built from TRBV5-6 and TRBJ2-1; TRBD1 matches at 7 bases. CDR1 SGHDT and CDR2 YYEEEE come from the germline V gene. The CDR3 is made up of 14 amino acids. The junction had 7 bases not matched to a gene; V was cut back by 1 base and J by 9 bases. The CDR3 DNA reads as TGTGCCAGCAGCTTGACAGGGGTGGACGGTGAGCAGTTCTTC. Its protein product is CASSLTGVDGEQFF.

V is TRBV5-6 and J is TRBJ2-7; D remains ambiguous. The CDR3 loop spans 11 amino acids. Germline-derived CDR1 and CDR2 are SGHDT and YYEEEE. Trimming left V 1 base short and J 7 bases short, with 6 bases between. CDR3 residues: CASSLRSEQYF. In nucleotides, the CDR3 is TGTGCCAGCAGCTTGCGTAGTGAGCAGTACTTC.

This clone was detected only a few times. The CDR3 loop reads CASSPGGGANVLTF. CDR3 sequence (DNA): TGCGCCAGCAGCCCTGGAGGCGGGGCCAACGTCCTGACTTTC. This chain joins TRBV5-1 and TRBJ2-6; the D gene is possibly TRBD2 (5 bases). V was trimmed by 4 bases and J by 4 bases, leaving 9 bases between them. CDR3 length equals 14 residues. CDR1 is SGHRS, CDR2 YFSETQ, per germline.

This clone was counted once. The J gene is TRBJ1-2, the V gene TRBV6-1; 8 bases map to TRBD1. Per the germline V gene, CDR1 is MNHNS and CDR2 is SASEGT. Germline trimming cut 7 bases from V and 8 bases from J; bases unmatched to any gene: 9. The CDR3 totals 13 residues. In nucleotides, the CDR3 is TGTGCCAGCAATATGCAGGGGGCGGGGGGCTACACCTTC. Translating it yields CASNMQGAGGYTF.

The CDR3 reads CASSPRVGSMNTEAFF. The CDR3 region has the DNA TGTGCCAGCAGCCCGAGGGTAGGTTCCATGAACACTGAAGCTTTCTTT. The chain couples TRBV7-9 to TRBJ1-1, with D unresolved. The CDR3 is 16 amino acids. Germline lookup yields CDR1 SEHNR and CDR2 FQNEAQ (reference sequence). Deletions cut 5 bases from V and 0 bases from J, with 16 bases between.

The sample holds one count of this clone. The rearrangement uses TRBV19 and TRBJ2-6, with 10 positions matching TRBD1. Looked up from germline, CDR1 is LNHDA and CDR2 is SQIVND (reference sequence). This CDR3 has 17 amino acids. After removal of 4 bases from V and 1 base from J, the junction contained 4 bases not matched to a gene. CDR3 bases: TGTGCCAGTAGTAAGACAGGGGGCTATTCTGGGGCCAACGTCCTGACTTTC. It yields the protein CASSKTGGYSGANVLTF.

CDR3 sequence reads: CASSLVGGFGNEQFF. CDR3 nucleotide sequence: TGTGCCAGCAGCTTAGTAGGGGGCTTTGGGAATGAGCAGTTCTTC. This chain joins TRBV7-6 and TRBJ2-1; 7 bases are shared with TRBD1. The length of the CDR3 is 15 residues. Germline V CDR1 and CDR2: SGHVS, FNYEAQ. V dropped 1 base and J dropped 7; count of bases not matched to a gene: 7.

The chain recombines TRBV30 with TRBJ2-7, with D tentatively TRBD1 (5 bases). The germline CDR1 and CDR2 sequences are GTSNPN and SVGIG (reference sequence). CDR3 length: 11 residues. V lost 4 bases and J 7 bases, leaving 11 bases between the germline ends. Written as DNA, the CDR3 is TGTGCCTGGAAGGCGACAGCGGAGCAGTACTTC. This translates into CAWKATAEQYF.

This chain connects TRBV4-2 to TRBJ1-1; tentative D call: TRBD1 (5 bases). The V and J ends lost 4 bases and 0 bases respectively, with 12 bases between them. Looked up from germline, CDR1 is LGHNA and CDR2 is YNFKEQ. The CDR3 spans 15 residues. CDR3 sequence reads: CASSPPTVLNTEAFF. CDR3 DNA sequence: TGTGCCAGCAGCCCCCCGACAGTCTTGAACACTGAAGCTTTCTTT.

This clone came up once. The chain joins TRBV6-6 to TRBJ1-1; D gene uncertain. This CDR3 contains 10 residues. Germline values: CDR1 MNHNY, CDR2 SVGAGI (reference sequence). With 7 bases removed from V and 1 base from J, the gap between germline ends came to 1 base. The chain's CDR3 is CASKNTEAFF. The CDR3 bases are TGTGCCAGCAAGAACACTGAAGCTTTCTTT.

This clone was counted between two and nine times. The chain employs TRBV2 and TRBJ1-3; TRBD1 might be the D (5 bases). Germline CDR1 SNHLY, CDR2 FYNNEI. The V gene lost 1 base and the J gene lost 1 base, with 8 bases spanning the gap. The CDR3 runs to 15 residues. The CDR3 reads CASSEGGVSGNTIYF. The DNA for the CDR3 is TGTGCCAGCAGTGAAGGAGGGGTTTCTGGAAACACCATATATTTT.

V and J are TRBV7-9 and TRBJ1-2, with TRBD1 matching 7 bases. V dropped 4 bases and J dropped 6; count of bases not matched to a gene: 5. CDR1 SEHNR and CDR2 FQNEAQ come from the germline V gene (reference sequence). The CDR3 runs 13 residues. As DNA, the CDR3 is TGTGCCAGCAGCTGGGGAGGGGGCAATGGCTACACCTTC. It is translated as CASSWGGGNGYTF.

The count of this clone is one. The rearrangement links TRBV5-5 to TRBJ2-5, with 8 bases that match TRBD1. Germline V gives CDR1 SGHKS, CDR2 YYEKEE (reference sequence). The CDR3 loop spans 19 amino acids. V lost 2 bases to trimming and J lost 5 bases; unmatched junction nucleotides: 20. The CDR3 spells CASSFRQLYGQGARETQYF. CDR3 sequence (DNA): TGTGCCAGCAGCTTCAGACAGCTCTACGGCCAGGGGGCGCGGGAGACCCAGTACTTC. Using reference TRBV5-5 and TRBJ2-5 for the parts outside the CDR3, the full variable domain is DAGVTQSPTHLIKTRGQQVTLRCSPISGHKSVSWYQQVLGQGPQFIFQYYEKEERGRGNFPDRFSARQFPNYSSELNVNALLLGDSALYLCASSFRQLYGQGARETQYFGPGTRLLVL.